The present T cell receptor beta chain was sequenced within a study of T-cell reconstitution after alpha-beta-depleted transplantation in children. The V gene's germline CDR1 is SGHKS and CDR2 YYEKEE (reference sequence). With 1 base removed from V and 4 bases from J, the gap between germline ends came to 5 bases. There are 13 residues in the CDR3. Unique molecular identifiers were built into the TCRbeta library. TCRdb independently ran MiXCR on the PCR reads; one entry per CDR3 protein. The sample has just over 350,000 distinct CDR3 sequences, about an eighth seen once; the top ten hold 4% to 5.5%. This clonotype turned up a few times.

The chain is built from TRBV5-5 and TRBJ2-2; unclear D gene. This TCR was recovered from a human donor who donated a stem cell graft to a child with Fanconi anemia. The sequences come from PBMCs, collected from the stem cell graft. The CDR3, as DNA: TGTGCCAGCAGCTTGTGGAGCACCGGGGAGCTGTTTTTT. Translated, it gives CASSLWSTGELFF.